These 2 T cell receptor beta chains came from one sample sequenced in a study of shared clonotypes between healthy human individuals. Naive CD8 cells comprised CD45RO-negative, CCR7-positively selected cells, excluding terminally differentiated effector memory CD45RA+ cells. The assay was immunoSEQ multiplex PCR, and TCRdb's table has in-frame clones only and misses some. This table holds 650,000 to 800,000 clones, 92% found once. Source material: naive CD8+ T cells sorted from blood. These receptors were taken from a man aged 30-40 years in good health.

The chain uses TRBV21-1 and TRBJ2-4. TRBV21-1 is an annotated pseudogene. The CDR3 spans 18 residues. The CDR3 coding sequence is TGTGCCAGCAGCTTAGGTAGCGGGCCCAGGGGGGTCAAAAACATTCAGTACTTC. Protein product: CASSLGSGPRGVKNIQYF.

The chain has TRBV5-5 and TRBJ2-1; D unclear. This CDR3 has 13 amino acids. Trimming stripped 2 bases from V and 6 bases from J, with 9 bases between. Germline V CDR1 and CDR2: SGHKS, YYEKEE (reference sequence). CDR3 sequence: CASSFVHLNEQFF. The CDR3 DNA follows: TGTGCCAGCAGCTTTGTACATCTCAATGAGCAGTTCTTC.